What follows are 11 T cell receptor beta chains derived from one specimen sequenced in a study of HIV-infected children after antiretroviral therapy interruption. A 3' RACE protocol on RNA, with unique molecular identifiers, produced the TCR library. TCRdb used MiXCR to reprocess the 3' RACE reads, holding one entry per CDR3 protein. This table has approximately 96,000 distinct CDR3 sequences, less than 7% appearing once. Treatment noted: PENTA 11 planned treatment interruption arm or continuous ART arm. The sequenced sample was CD45RA+ CD4+ T cells from PBMCs, pooled from several time points, obtained from a donor given antiretroviral therapy, either interrupted or continuous. Stated subset: naive CD4+ CD45RA+ CD45RO- T cells. The origin of the receptors is a pool of human donors with HIV.

This clonotype was detected a few times. V gene TRBV5-1 combines with J gene TRBJ2-3; TRBD2 agrees at 11 bases. V lost 1 base to trimming and J lost 2 bases; unmatched junction nucleotides: 6. In germline, CDR1 is SGHRS, CDR2 YFSETQ. This CDR3 has 17 residues. This chain's CDR3 is CASSLLSSGGITDTQYF. CDR3 sequence (DNA): TGCGCCAGCAGCTTGTTGTCTAGCGGGGGGATCACAGATACGCAGTATTTT.

There are a few counts of this clonotype. The chain employs TRBV4-1 and TRBJ2-3; 8 nucleotides match TRBD2. V trimming: 4 bases; J trimming: 5 bases; junction bases outside the gene matches: 11. The CDR3 is made up of 16 amino acids. The germline V gene encodes CDR1 MGHRA and CDR2 YSYEKL. The CDR3 nucleotides are TGCGCCAGCAGCCCAACCGGGGGGGCCTCAGTAGATACGCAGTATTTT. Its protein product is CASSPTGGASVDTQYF.

This chain uses TRBV11-3 with TRBJ2-3; D uncertain. CDR1 and CDR2 from the germline V gene are SGHNT and YENEEA. With 5 bases removed from V and 6 bases from J, the gap between germline ends came to 21 bases. This CDR3 comprises 16 residues. As DNA, the CDR3 is TGTGCCAGCAGCCCTCGATGGGTGAGCTTTACTGATACGCAGTATTTT. Translation: CASSPRWVSFTDTQYF.

This clonotype was counted only a few times. The chain employs TRBV7-8 and TRBJ1-5; 7 bases map to TRBD1. The CDR3 totals 16 residues. J lost 2 bases, V lost 5 bases, and 9 bases had no gene match. CDR1 and CDR2 from the germline V gene are SGHVS and FQNEAQ. The CDR3 is CASSLLPDRGNQPQHF. CDR3 bases: TGTGCCAGCAGCCTTCTGCCCGACAGGGGCAATCAGCCCCAGCATTTT.

This clonotype occurred many times. The chain joins TRBV6-1 to TRBJ1-3, with 7 positions matching TRBD1. The CDR3 runs 14 residues. V was pared by 4 bases and J by 8 bases, with 8 bases of the junction left unmatched. CDR1 is MNHNS and CDR2 is SASEGT in the germline V gene. DNA for the CDR3: TGTGCCAGCAGTGTCAGGGGGTTTATGGACACCATATATTTT. It specifies CASSVRGFMDTIYF.

This clonotype turned up a few times. This sequence joins TRBV2 and TRBJ2-5, with 7 bases fitting TRBD1. The germline V gene encodes CDR1 SNHLY and CDR2 FYNNEI. Trimming took 9 bases from V and 5 from J; bases not matched to a gene: 6. The CDR3 covers 12 residues. The DNA for the CDR3 is TGTGCCAGGAGACAGGGCGTGGAGACCCAGTACTTC. It is translated as CARRQGVETQYF.

The sample holds many counts of this clonotype. The chain links TRBV27 to TRBJ1-6; D gene unclear. From germline, CDR1 is MNHEY and CDR2 SMNVEV (reference sequence). The CDR3 is 14 residues long. The V gene lost 4 bases and the J gene lost 6 bases, with 10 bases spanning the gap. As DNA, the CDR3 is TGTGCCAGCAGTTCAAGCCGCCCTAATTCACCCCTCCACTTT. It codes for CASSSSRPNSPLHF.

This clonotype has at least ten counts. This chain links TRBV28 with TRBJ1-6, with 8 positions matching TRBD1. Germline assignment: CDR1 MDHEN and CDR2 SYDVKM. The CDR3 runs 19 residues. Losses at the gene ends were 4 bases for V and 0 bases for J; bases not matched to a gene: 11. This CDR3 is CASSSVHRTGGSYNSPLHF. CDR3 bases: TGTGCCAGCAGTTCGGTACACAGAACAGGGGGCTCCTATAATTCACCCCTCCACTTT.

Ten or more counts support this clonotype. The rearrangement uses TRBV20-1 and TRBJ1-5; D is undetermined. Germline V gene lookup returns CDR1 DFQATT and CDR2 SNEGSKA (reference sequence). The length of the CDR3 is 12 residues. V was clipped by 3 bases and J by 7 bases, with 10 bases between them. The CDR3 protein is CSARLVGQPQHF. DNA of the CDR3: TGCAGTGCTAGGCTAGTAGGGCAGCCCCAGCATTTT.

This clonotype was counted ten times or more. The chain carries TRBV3-1 and TRBJ2-7; the D is unclear. This CDR3 is built from 11 residues. Deletions cut 1 base from V and 5 bases from J, with 3 bases between. Germline loops: CDR1 LGHDT, CDR2 YNNKEL (reference sequence). In nucleotides, the CDR3 is TGTGCCAGCAGCCAAGGCCACGAGCAGTACTTC. Its protein is CASSQGHEQYF.

This clonotype was detected many times. The V gene is TRBV20-1, the J gene TRBJ2-5, with no clear D. V gave up 4 bases and J gave up 3 bases, with 3 bases separating them. The CDR3 spans 10 residues. Germline loops: CDR1 DFQATT, CDR2 SNEGSKA (reference sequence). The CDR3 is CSAIEETQYF. DNA of the CDR3: TGCAGTGCTATTGAAGAGACCCAGTACTTC.